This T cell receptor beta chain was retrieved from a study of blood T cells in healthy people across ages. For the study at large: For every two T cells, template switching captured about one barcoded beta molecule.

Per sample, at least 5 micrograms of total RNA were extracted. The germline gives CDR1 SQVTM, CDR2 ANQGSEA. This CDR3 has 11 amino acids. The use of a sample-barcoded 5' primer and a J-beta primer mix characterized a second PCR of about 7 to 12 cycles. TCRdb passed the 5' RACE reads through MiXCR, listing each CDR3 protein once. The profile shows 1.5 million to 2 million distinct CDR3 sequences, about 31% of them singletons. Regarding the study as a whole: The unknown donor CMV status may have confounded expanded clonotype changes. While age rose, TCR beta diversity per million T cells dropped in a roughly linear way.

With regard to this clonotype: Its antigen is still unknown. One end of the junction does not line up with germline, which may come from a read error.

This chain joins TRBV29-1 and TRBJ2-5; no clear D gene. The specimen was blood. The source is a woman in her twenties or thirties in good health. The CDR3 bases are TGCAGCGTTGGGCTAAAAGAGGCCCAGTACTTC. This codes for CSVGLKEAQYF.